The clone carrying this T cell receptor beta chain was seen at least ten times. This entry is derived from a study of regulatory T cells in long-lasting Graves disease. Looking at the study overall: Antithyroid drug exposure in newly diagnosed Graves' patients had lasted under 3 months.

Indicated time point: newly diagnosed GD, antithyroid drugs for less than 3 months. PBMCs were the source of the RNA used for TCR sequencing. Peripheral blood, at roughly 10 milliliters, went into EDTA tubes. According to the study, TCR beta libraries were built with iRepertoire HTBI primers and CDR3-region Arm-PCR. One entry per CDR3 protein, called by TCRdb with MiXCR from the multiplex PCR reads. Here the sample spans some 500,000 distinct CDR3 sequences, roughly 12% being singletons. The germline V gene encodes CDR1 SGHRS and CDR2 YFSETQ. The CDR3 totals 12 residues. Trimming shortened V by 6 bases and J by 4 bases, and 11 bases separated the two germline ends. Separately, the same data were catalogued under a study of T cells in Graves' hyperthyroidism and ophthalmopathy. That study reports: Stable hyperthyroidism: no ophthalmopathy progression over 18 months of follow-up.

The rearrangement links TRBV5-1 to TRBJ2-7; D is perhaps TRBD1 or TRBD2 (5 bases each). The source material was peripheral blood mononuclear cells (PBMCs), sampled at new diagnosis, from a patient treated with antithyroid drugs. This TCR was recovered from a man aged 25-45 years with Graves disease. The CDR3 reads CASKRDVYEQYF. The CDR3 coding sequence is TGCGCCAGCAAGAGGGACGTTTACGAGCAGTACTTC.